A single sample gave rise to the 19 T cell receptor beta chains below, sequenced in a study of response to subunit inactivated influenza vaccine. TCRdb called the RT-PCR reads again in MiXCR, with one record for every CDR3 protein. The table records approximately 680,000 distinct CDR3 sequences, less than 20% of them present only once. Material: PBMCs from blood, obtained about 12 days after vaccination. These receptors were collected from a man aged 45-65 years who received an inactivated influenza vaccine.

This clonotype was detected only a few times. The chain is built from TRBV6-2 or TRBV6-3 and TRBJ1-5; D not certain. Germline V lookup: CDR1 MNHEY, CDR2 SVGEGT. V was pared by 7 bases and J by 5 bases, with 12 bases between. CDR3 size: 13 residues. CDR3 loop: CASTDVPYQPQHF. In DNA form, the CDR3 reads TGTGCCAGCACCGACGTCCCTTATCAGCCCCAGCATTTT.

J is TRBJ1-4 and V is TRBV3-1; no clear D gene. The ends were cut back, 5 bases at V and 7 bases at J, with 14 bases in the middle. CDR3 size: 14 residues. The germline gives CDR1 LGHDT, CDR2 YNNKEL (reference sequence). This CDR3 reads CASSAGGLGEKLFF. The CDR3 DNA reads TGTGCCAGCAGCGCGGGAGGGCTGGGTGAAAAACTGTTTTTT.

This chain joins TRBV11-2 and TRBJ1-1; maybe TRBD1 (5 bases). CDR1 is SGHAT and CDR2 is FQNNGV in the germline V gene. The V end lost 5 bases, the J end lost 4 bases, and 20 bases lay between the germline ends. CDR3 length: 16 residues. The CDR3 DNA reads TGTGCCAGCAGCGCTCTCTTGCAGGGTCGGGGCACTGAAGCTTTCTTT. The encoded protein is CASSALLQGRGTEAFF.

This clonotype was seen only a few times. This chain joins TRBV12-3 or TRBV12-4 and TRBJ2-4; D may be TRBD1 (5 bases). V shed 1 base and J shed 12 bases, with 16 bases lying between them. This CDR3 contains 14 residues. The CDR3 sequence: CASSLGGRMNPQYF. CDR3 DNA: TGTGCCAGCAGTTTAGGGGGCCGAATGAATCCTCAGTACTTC.

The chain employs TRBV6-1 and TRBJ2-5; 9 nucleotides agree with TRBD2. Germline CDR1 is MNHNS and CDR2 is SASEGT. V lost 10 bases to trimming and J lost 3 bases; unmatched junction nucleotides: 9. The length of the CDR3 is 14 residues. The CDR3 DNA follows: TGTGCCATCGGTCAGCGGGGGGCCAAAGAGACCCAGTACTTC. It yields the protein CAIGQRGAKETQYF.

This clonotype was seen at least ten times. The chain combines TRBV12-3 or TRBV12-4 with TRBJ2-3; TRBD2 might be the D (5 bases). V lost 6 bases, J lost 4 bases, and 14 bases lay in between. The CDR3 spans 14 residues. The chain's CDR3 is CASSQDFGADTQYF. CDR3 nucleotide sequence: TGTGCCAGCAGCCAGGACTTCGGGGCAGATACGCAGTATTTT.

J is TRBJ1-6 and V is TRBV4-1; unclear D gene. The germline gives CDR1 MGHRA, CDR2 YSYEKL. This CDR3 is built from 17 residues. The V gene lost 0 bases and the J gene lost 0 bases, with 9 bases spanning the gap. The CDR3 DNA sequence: TGCGCCAGCAGCCAAGAGCGGTATATCTCCTATAATTCACCCCTCCACTTT. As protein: CASSQERYISYNSPLHF.

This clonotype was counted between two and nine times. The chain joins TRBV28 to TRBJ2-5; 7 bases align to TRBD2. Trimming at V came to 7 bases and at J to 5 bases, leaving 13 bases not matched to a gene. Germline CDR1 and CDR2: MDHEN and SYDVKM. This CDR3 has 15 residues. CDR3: CASKSLGGSVETQYF. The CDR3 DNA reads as TGTGCCAGCAAGAGTCTAGGCGGGAGTGTGGAGACCCAGTACTTC.

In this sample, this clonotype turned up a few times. CDR3 sequence (DNA): TGTGCCAGCAGCTCCAGCCAGGGGCGAATTTACGAGCAGTACTTC. Translating it yields CASSSSQGRIYEQYF. This chain uses TRBV7-2 with TRBJ2-7, with D perhaps matching TRBD1 (6 bases). Looked up from germline, CDR1 is SGHTA and CDR2 is FQGNSA. The CDR3 length is 15 residues. Trimming removed 4 bases at V and 4 bases at J, with 17 bases between.

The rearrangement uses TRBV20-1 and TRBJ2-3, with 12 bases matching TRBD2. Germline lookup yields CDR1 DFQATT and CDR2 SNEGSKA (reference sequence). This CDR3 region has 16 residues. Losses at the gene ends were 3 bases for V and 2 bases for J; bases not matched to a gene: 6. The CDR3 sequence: CSASRLAGDSTDTQYF. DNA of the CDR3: TGCAGTGCTAGCAGACTAGCGGGGGACTCCACAGATACGCAGTATTTT.

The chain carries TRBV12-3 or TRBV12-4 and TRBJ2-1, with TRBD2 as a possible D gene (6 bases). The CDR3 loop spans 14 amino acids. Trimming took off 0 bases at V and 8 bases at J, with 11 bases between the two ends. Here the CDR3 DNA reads TGTGCCAGCAGTTTAGCTCGGGGGTCCCATGAGCAGTTCTTC. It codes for CASSLARGSHEQFF.

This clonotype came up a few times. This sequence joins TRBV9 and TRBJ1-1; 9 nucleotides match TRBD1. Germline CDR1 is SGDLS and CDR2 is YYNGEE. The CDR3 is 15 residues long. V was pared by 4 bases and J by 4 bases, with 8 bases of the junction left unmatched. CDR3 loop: CASSPRTGAITEAFF. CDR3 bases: TGTGCCAGCAGCCCCCGGACAGGGGCCATCACTGAAGCTTTCTTT.

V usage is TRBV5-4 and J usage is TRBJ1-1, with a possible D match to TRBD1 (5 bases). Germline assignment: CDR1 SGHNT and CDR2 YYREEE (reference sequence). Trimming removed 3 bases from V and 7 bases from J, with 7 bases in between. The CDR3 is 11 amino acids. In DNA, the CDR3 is TGTGCCAGCAGCTCCGGACATGAAGCTTTCTTT. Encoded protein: CASSSGHEAFF.

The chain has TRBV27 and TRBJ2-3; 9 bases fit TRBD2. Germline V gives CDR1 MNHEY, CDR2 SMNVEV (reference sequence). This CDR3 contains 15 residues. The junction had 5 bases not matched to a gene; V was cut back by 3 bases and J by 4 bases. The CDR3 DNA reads TGTGCCAGCAGTTTCTTAGCGGGAGTCGCAGATACGCAGTATTTT. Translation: CASSFLAGVADTQYF.

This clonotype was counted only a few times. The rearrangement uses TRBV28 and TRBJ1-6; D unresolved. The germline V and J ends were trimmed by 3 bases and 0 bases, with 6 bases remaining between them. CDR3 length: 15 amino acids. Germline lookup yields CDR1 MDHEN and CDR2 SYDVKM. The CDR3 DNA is TGTGCCAGCAGTTTTCGGCCCTCCTATAATTCACCCCTCCACTTT. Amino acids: CASSFRPSYNSPLHF.

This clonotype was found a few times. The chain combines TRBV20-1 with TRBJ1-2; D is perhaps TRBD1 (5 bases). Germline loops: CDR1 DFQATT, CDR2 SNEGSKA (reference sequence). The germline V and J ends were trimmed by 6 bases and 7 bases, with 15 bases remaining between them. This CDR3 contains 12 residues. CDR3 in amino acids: CSARDVVGGYTF. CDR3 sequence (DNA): TGCAGTGCAAGGGACGTGGTGGGTGGCTACACCTTC.

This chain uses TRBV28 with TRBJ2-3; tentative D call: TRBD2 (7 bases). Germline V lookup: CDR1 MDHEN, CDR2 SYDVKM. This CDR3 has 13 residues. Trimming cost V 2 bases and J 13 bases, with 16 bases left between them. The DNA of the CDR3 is TGTGCCAGCAGTTTAGAGGGGGAGGGTTTGAAGTATTTT. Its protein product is CASSLEGEGLKYF.

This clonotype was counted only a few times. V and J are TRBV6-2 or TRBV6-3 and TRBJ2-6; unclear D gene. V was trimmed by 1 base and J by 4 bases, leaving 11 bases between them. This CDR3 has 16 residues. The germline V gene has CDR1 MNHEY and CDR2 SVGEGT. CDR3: CASSYFRVLGANVLTF. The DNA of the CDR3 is TGTGCCAGCAGTTACTTTAGGGTTCTGGGGGCCAACGTCCTGACTTTC.

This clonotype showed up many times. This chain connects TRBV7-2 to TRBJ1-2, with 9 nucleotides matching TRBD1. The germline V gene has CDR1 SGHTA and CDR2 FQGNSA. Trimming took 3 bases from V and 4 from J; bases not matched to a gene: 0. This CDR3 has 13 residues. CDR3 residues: CASSLDRGYGYTF. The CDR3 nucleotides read TGTGCCAGCAGCTTGGACAGGGGCTATGGCTACACCTTC.